The T cell receptor beta chain under discussion was sequenced for a study of T cells in Graves' hyperthyroidism and ophthalmopathy. Study conclusions and caveats: Prediction of ophthalmopathy progression came a median approximately 6.6 months pre-onset.

Amplified TCR beta CDR3 regions derived from RNA transcripts. TCR CDR3 underwent first-round RT-PCR with the HTBI primer set. TCRdb fed the multiplex PCR reads into MiXCR, producing one record per CDR3 protein. The sample holds about 610,000 distinct CDR3 sequences; just over 45% are singletons and the top ten take approximately 7.5%. Trimming stripped 0 bases from V and 3 bases from J, with 15 bases between. CDR1 is SNHLY and CDR2 is FYNNEI in the germline V gene. The CDR3 is 16 residues long. Aged 18 to 65, the patients had hyperthyroidism that was newly diagnosed and had lasted under 2 months. The sample holds many counts of this clonotype. What it binds is unknown.

The sequencing input was peripheral blood or thyroid tissue (not recorded which). The V call is TRBV2, the J call TRBJ2-7, with a possible D match to TRBD1 (5 bases). The clonotype comes from a woman between 18 and 29 years old with Graves' hyperthyroidism. The CDR3 DNA is TGTGCCAGCAGTGAAGCGGGGTCAGGGATAGGCTACGAGCAGTACTTC. It translates to CASSEAGSGIGYEQYF.